The 25 T cell receptor beta chains below come from one sample, sequenced in a study of identical twins. MiXCR was run by TCRdb on the 5' RACE reads, yielding one entry per CDR3 protein. Among 200,000 to 250,000 distinct CDR3 sequences, over 9.5% were seen once, and the ten largest hold 9% to 10%. Source material: memory T cells sorted from blood. These receptors all stem from a man aged 50 to 60 in good health.

This clonotype was seen only a few times. CDR3 sequence: CATGGEKNSPLHF. CDR3 sequence (DNA): TGTGCCACTGGGGGGGAAAAGAATTCACCCCTCCACTTT. The gene calls are TRBV10-3 and TRBJ1-6, with a tentative D call TRBD1 (5 bases). V dropped 10 bases and J dropped 7 bases, with 14 bases sitting between them. The germline V gene has CDR1 ENHRY and CDR2 SYGVKD. CDR3 length equals 13 residues.

CDR3 sequence: CASSRSYSAKNIQYF. The CDR3 nucleotides read TGCGCCAGCAGTCGGTCCTACTCAGCCAAAAACATTCAGTACTTC. The gene calls are TRBV23-1 and TRBJ2-4; no firm D call. TRBV23-1 has ORF status, its function being uncertain. V was trimmed by 4 bases and J by 0 bases, leaving 10 bases between them. The CDR3 is made up of 15 amino acids.

This clonotype was detected many times. V gene TRBV20-1 combines with J gene TRBJ2-4; D ambiguous. Deletions cut 0 bases from V and 1 base from J, with 7 bases between. CDR1 and CDR2 (germline): DFQATT, SNEGSKA (reference sequence). The CDR3 contains 14 residues. CDR3: CSAREMKAKNIQYF. The DNA for the CDR3 is TGCAGTGCTAGAGAAATGAAGGCCAAAAACATTCAGTACTTC.

This clonotype was observed a few times. The V call is TRBV7-2, the J call TRBJ1-5; D not certain. The ends were cut back, 2 bases at V and 5 bases at J, with 16 bases in the middle. The CDR3 is made up of 16 amino acids. CDR1 and CDR2 from the germline V gene are SGHTA and FQGNSA. The CDR3 sequence is CASSLIAGRPYQPQHF. Here the CDR3 DNA reads TGTGCCAGCAGCTTAATCGCGGGGAGGCCCTATCAGCCCCAGCATTTT.

This chain connects TRBV7-2 to TRBJ1-4; D might be TRBD1 (6 bases). V gave up 7 bases and J gave up 8 bases, with 17 bases separating them. Germline V gives CDR1 SGHTA, CDR2 FQGNSA. The CDR3 runs 14 residues. In nucleotides, the CDR3 is TGTGCCAGCAAAGTCAACAGGGCGGGGGAAAAACTGTTTTTT. Its protein is CASKVNRAGEKLFF.

There are many counts of this clonotype. The genes are TRBV12-3 or TRBV12-4 and TRBJ2-2; 8 nucleotides agree with TRBD2. The CDR3 extends over 19 amino acids. Germline trimming cut 6 bases from V and 5 bases from J; bases unmatched to any gene: 20. The CDR3 DNA is TGTGCCAGCAGCCGCACCAGGAAGAGCGGGAGTAGCTCAACCGGGGAGCTGTTTTTT. This translates into CASSRTRKSGSSSTGELFF.

Ten or more counts support this clonotype. The chain joins TRBV3-1 to TRBJ1-2; possible D gene TRBD1, 5 bases. Germline values: CDR1 LGHDT, CDR2 YNNKEL (reference sequence). Trimming removed 7 bases from V and 7 bases from J, with 19 bases in between. The CDR3 extends over 14 amino acids. The CDR3 bases are TGTGCCAGCACCCACCCCAGGGAAAACGGTGGCTACACCTTC. Encoded protein: CASTHPRENGGYTF.

This clonotype was seen a few times. J is TRBJ1-4 and V is TRBV25-1; 10 bases fit TRBD1. This CDR3 is built from 19 residues. V lost 1 base, J lost 1 base, and 9 bases stayed unmatched. CDR1 is MGHDK, CDR2 SYGVNS, per germline. The CDR3 DNA follows: TGTGCCAGCAGTGAATGGGGGACAGGGGCGTGGGTAACTAATGAAAAACTGTTTTTT. This translates into CASSEWGTGAWVTNEKLFF.

This clonotype was counted ten times or more. The chain recombines TRBV7-2 with TRBJ2-2, with D maybe TRBD2 (5 bases). The CDR3 is 14 residues long. The ends were cut back, 5 bases at V and 4 bases at J, with 11 bases in the middle. Germline V CDR1 and CDR2: SGHTA, FQGNSA. The CDR3 here is CASSQLVLTGELFF. CDR3 DNA sequence: TGTGCCAGCAGCCAACTAGTCCTCACCGGGGAGCTGTTTTTT.

This rearrangement joins TRBV4-1 to TRBJ2-3; 10 bases agree with TRBD1. V was pared by 3 bases and J by 6 bases, with 12 bases of the junction left unmatched. CDR1 and CDR2 from the germline V gene are MGHRA and YSYEKL. CDR3 length: 17 amino acids. Here the CDR3 reads CASSHRVIRDRGDTQYF. As DNA, the CDR3 is TGCGCCAGCAGCCACCGAGTAATCCGGGACAGGGGTGATACGCAGTATTTT.

The sample holds a few counts of this clonotype. The chain couples TRBV10-2 to TRBJ2-3; 11 nucleotides line up with TRBD1. J lost 5 bases, V lost 6 bases, and 7 bases had no gene match. The CDR3 totals 15 residues. Germline V gene lookup returns CDR1 WSHSY and CDR2 SAAADI. CDR3: CASRLGQGGRDTQYF. DNA for the CDR3: TGCGCCAGCAGGTTGGGACAGGGGGGGCGAGATACGCAGTATTTT.

The sample holds many counts of this clonotype. V usage is TRBV6-1 and J usage is TRBJ2-6; 8 bases agree with TRBD2. This CDR3 is 19 amino acids long. Per germline, CDR1 MNHNS and CDR2 SASEGT. Germline trimming cut 6 bases from V and 1 base from J; bases unmatched to any gene: 14. The chain's CDR3 is CASSRPRERGSSGANVLTF. CDR3 bases: TGTGCCAGCAGCCGACCCCGTGAGCGGGGGTCTTCTGGGGCCAACGTCCTGACTTTC.

This clonotype came up a few times. The CDR3 here is CASTRRTQGSADTQYF. CDR3 coding DNA: TGCGCCAGCACCCGGAGGACACAGGGAAGCGCAGATACGCAGTATTTT. The V and J genes are TRBV5-1 and TRBJ2-3, with D maybe TRBD1 (6 bases). Germline values: CDR1 SGHRS, CDR2 YFSETQ. Deletions cut 6 bases from V and 4 bases from J, with 21 bases between. CDR3 length: 16 residues.

The CDR3 DNA reads TGTGCCAGCAGTCAGACTAGCTTGGAGACCCAGTACTTC. This translates into CASSQTSLETQYF. V gene TRBV28 combines with J gene TRBJ2-5, with 7 bases lining up with TRBD2. With 5 bases clipped from V and 5 bases from J, the junction kept 5 bases outside the gene matches. Germline V gives CDR1 MDHEN, CDR2 SYDVKM. The CDR3 runs to 13 residues.

The chain employs TRBV30 and TRBJ1-1; possibly TRBD1 for D (5 bases). CDR1 GTSNPN and CDR2 SVGIG come from the germline V gene (reference sequence). The CDR3 consists of 16 residues. With 4 bases removed from V and 0 bases from J, the gap between germline ends came to 18 bases. The CDR3 DNA follows: TGTGCCTGGACCTGGACCCCTTGGGGGATGAACACTGAAGCTTTCTTT. Translating gives CAWTWTPWGMNTEAFF.

This chain connects TRBV9 to TRBJ2-7, with TRBD1 matching 9 bases. Germline CDR1 SGDLS, CDR2 YYNGEE. The CDR3 covers 15 residues. The junction had 4 bases not matched to a gene; V was cut back by 0 bases and J by 3 bases. The CDR3 DNA reads TGTGCCAGCAGCGTAGACGGGACAGGGTTCTACGAGCAGTACTTC. The encoded protein is CASSVDGTGFYEQYF. Complete variable domain (other parts from reference TRBV9 and TRBJ2-7): DSGVTQTPKHLITATGQRVTLRCSPRSGDLSVYWYQQSLDQGLQFLIQYYNGEERAKGNILERFSAQQFPDLHSELNLSSLELGDSALYFCASSVDGTGFYEQYFGPGTRLTVT.

This clonotype has ten or more counts. This chain uses TRBV5-5 with TRBJ2-1; D is perhaps TRBD1 (5 bases). The V gene's germline CDR1 is SGHKS and CDR2 YYEKEE (reference sequence). V lost 2 bases and J 3 bases, leaving 12 bases between the germline ends. This CDR3 contains 15 residues. CDR3 bases: TGTGCCAGCAGCTTAGCGCAGGGCGTCTACAATGAGCAGTTCTTC. It specifies CASSLAQGVYNEQFF.

This clonotype was picked up a small number of times. V usage is TRBV5-1 and J usage is TRBJ1-6; a possible D gene is TRBD1 (6 bases). CDR1 SGHRS and CDR2 YFSETQ come from the germline V gene. The CDR3 is 16 amino acids. V lost 0 bases to trimming and J lost 8 bases, with 15 bases between them. This CDR3 reads CASSLGGLGIDSPLHF. CDR3 DNA: TGCGCCAGCAGCTTGGGGGGGCTGGGGATCGATTCACCCCTCCACTTT.

V gene TRBV5-1 combines with J gene TRBJ1-1; D is ambiguous. The CDR3 is made up of 14 amino acids. Germline-derived CDR1 and CDR2 are SGHRS and YFSETQ. Trimming took 5 bases from V and 3 from J, leaving 14 bases between them. This chain's CDR3 is CASRDVGGYTEAFF. The CDR3 region has the DNA TGCGCCAGCAGAGATGTAGGAGGGTACACTGAAGCTTTCTTT. Looking up the rest from reference TRBV5-1 and TRBJ1-1 gives the full variable domain: KAGVTQTPRYLIKTRGQQVTLSCSPISGHRSVSWYQQTPGQGLQFLFEYFSETQRNKGNFPGRFSGRQFSNSRSEMNVSTLELGDSALYLCASRDVGGYTEAFFGQGTRLTVV.

The chain joins TRBV20-1 to TRBJ1-6; D may be TRBD1 (6 bases). Germline V gene lookup returns CDR1 DFQATT and CDR2 SNEGSKA (reference sequence). CDR3 length: 13 amino acids. Trimming took 7 bases from V and 5 from J, leaving 12 bases between them. CDR3 DNA sequence: TGCAGTGTGGACAGATTCAATAATTCACCCCTCCACTTT. It yields the protein CSVDRFNNSPLHF.

This clonotype has ten or more counts. The rearrangement joins TRBV12-3 or TRBV12-4 to TRBJ2-3, with D unclear. Deletions cut 1 base from V and 5 bases from J, with 13 bases between. There are 15 residues in the CDR3. The CDR3 DNA reads TGTGCCAGCAGTTTAGGCCTCCACCTCGGAGATACGCAGTATTTT. Translation gives CASSLGLHLGDTQYF.

J is TRBJ1-5 and V is TRBV12-3 or TRBV12-4, with D tentatively TRBD1 (5 bases). CDR3 length: 14 amino acids. Trimming shortened V by 6 bases and J by 0 bases, and 9 bases separated the two germline ends. CDR3 residues: CASRGESSNQPQHF. The CDR3 coding sequence is TGTGCCAGCAGGGGGGAGAGTAGCAATCAGCCCCAGCATTTT.

This clonotype was detected ten times or more. The chain combines TRBV7-2 with TRBJ2-3; 8 bases line up with TRBD1. Germline CDR1 reads SGHTA; CDR2 reads FQGNSA. The CDR3 totals 15 residues. Unmatched junction bases numbered 6, after V lost 5 bases and J lost 2 bases. The CDR3 loop is CASSPGQAYTDTQYF. The CDR3, as DNA: TGTGCCAGCAGCCCGGGACAGGCCTACACAGATACGCAGTATTTT.

A few counts support this clonotype. In DNA, the CDR3 is TGTGCCAGCAATTATGACAGAGTACTCTACACCTTC. This codes for CASNYDRVLYTF. This chain uses TRBV2 with TRBJ1-2; tentatively, D is TRBD1 (5 bases). Trimming removed 7 bases at V and 10 bases at J, with 16 bases between. This CDR3 region has 12 residues. In germline, CDR1 is SNHLY, CDR2 FYNNEI.

This clonotype came up a few times. This chain connects TRBV15 to TRBJ1-1; D gene ambiguous. Germline values: CDR1 LNHNV, CDR2 YYDKDF (reference sequence). The CDR3 length is 13 residues. V lost 2 bases, J lost 1 base, and 5 bases lay in between. The CDR3 region has the DNA TGTGCCACCAGCAGACTCGAGAACACTGAAGCTTTCTTT. Translation: CATSRLENTEAFF.